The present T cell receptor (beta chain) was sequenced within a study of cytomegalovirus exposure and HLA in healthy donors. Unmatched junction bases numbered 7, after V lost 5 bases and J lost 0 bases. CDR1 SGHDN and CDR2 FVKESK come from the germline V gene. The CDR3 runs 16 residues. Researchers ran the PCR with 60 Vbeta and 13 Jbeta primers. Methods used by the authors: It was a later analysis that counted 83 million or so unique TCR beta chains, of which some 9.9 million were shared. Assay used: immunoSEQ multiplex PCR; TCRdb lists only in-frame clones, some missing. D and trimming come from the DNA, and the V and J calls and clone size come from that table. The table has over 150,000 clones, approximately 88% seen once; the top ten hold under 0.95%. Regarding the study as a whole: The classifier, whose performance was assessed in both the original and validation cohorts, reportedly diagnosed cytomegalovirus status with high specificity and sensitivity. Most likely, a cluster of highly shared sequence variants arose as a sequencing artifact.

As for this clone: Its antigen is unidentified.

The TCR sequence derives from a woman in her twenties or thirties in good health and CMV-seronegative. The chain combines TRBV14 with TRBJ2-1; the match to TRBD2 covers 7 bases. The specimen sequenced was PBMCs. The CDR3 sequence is CASSVRTSSSYNEQFF. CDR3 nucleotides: TGTGCCAGCAGCGTCCGGACTAGTAGCTCCTACAATGAGCAGTTCTTC.